A single TCR beta chain is shown here with its context. This specimen comes from a study of blood T cell repertoires in COVID-19. In the study overall: Sites across the United States, Italy and Spain contributed samples from acute and convalescent COVID-19. PBMCs, B-cell-depleted T cells, or T cells provided the cDNA or gDNA that made up the material.

The CDR3 is made up of 14 amino acids. CDR1 is LNHNV and CDR2 is YYDKDF in the germline V gene (reference sequence). V shed 4 bases and J 2 bases; nucleotides not matched to a gene: 4. Original processing methods: Scientists estimated how many nucleated cells there were by amplifying reference gene primers. The method was immunoSEQ multiplex PCR; TCRdb's version includes in-frame clones alone and lacks a portion of them. V and J calls and clone size are given by that table; D and trimming were obtained from the DNA. This sample has under 150,000 clones, with under 85% found just once. This chain connects TRBV15 to TRBJ2-7; 8 bases are a match to TRBD1. The sequence came from a man aged 35 to 55 with active or convalescent COVID-19. The sample taken for sequencing was peripheral blood. This CDR3 reads CATSTNRGAYEQYF. The CDR3 nucleotides read TGTGCCACCAGCACTAACAGGGGGGCCTACGAGCAGTACTTC. The whole variable domain, filled in from reference TRBV15 and TRBJ2-7, reads DAMVIQNPRYQVTQFGKPVTLSCSQTLNHNVMYWYQQKSSQAPKLLFHYYDKDFNNEADTPDNFQSRRPNTSFCFLDIRSPGLGDTAMYLCATSTNRGAYEQYFGPGTRLTVT.